The 14 T cell receptor beta chains listed next were all sequenced from one sample in a study of shared clonotypes between healthy human individuals. The repertoire was sequenced with immunoSEQ multiplex PCR; TCRdb's copy has only in-frame clones and lacks some. The sample shows some 2,000,000 clones, 90% to 97% of them seen only once. Sequencing used naive CD4+ T cells sorted from blood. Described subset: CD45RA+ positively selected. These receptors all stem from a man between 18 and 29 years old in good health.

V is TRBV10-3 and J is TRBJ2-6; 9 positions match TRBD1. V lost 3 bases and J lost 2; bases outside the gene matches: 8. Germline V gene sequence: CDR1 ENHRY, CDR2 SYGVKD. There are 18 residues in the CDR3. The DNA for the CDR3 is TGTGCCATCAGTGATTTCTGGACAGGGGTTCCTGGGGCCAACGTCCTGACTTTC. Protein: CAISDFWTGVPGANVLTF.

V is TRBV10-3 and J is TRBJ2-7; 11 nucleotides line up with TRBD2. The CDR3 runs 15 residues. CDR1 is ENHRY, CDR2 SYGVKD, per germline. V dropped 5 bases and J dropped 2; count of bases not matched to a gene: 5. The CDR3, as DNA: TGTGCCATCAGTTTCGGGACTAGCGGTCCCTACGAGCAGTACTTC. It encodes CAISFGTSGPYEQYF.

In regard to this clone: Different DNA sequences within this sample yield the same CDR3. This rearrangement joins TRBV10-1 to TRBJ2-2, with D possibly being TRBD1 or TRBD2 (5 bases each). Germline V gives CDR1 WNHNN, CDR2 SYGVQD (reference sequence). V was shortened by 2 bases and J by 4 bases, with 5 bases between the two germline ends. The CDR3 totals 13 residues. The CDR3 DNA is TGCGCCAGCAGTGAGGGGGGCACCGGGGAGCTGTTTTTT. It encodes CASSEGGTGELFF.

The chain carries TRBV6-5 and TRBJ2-7, with 11 bases lining up with TRBD2. Trimming at V came to 1 base and at J to 4 bases, leaving 3 bases not matched to a gene. Germline values: CDR1 MNHEY, CDR2 SVGAGI. The CDR3 has 15 residues. The CDR3 protein is CASSYLAGGIYEQYF. CDR3 coding DNA: TGTGCCAGCAGTTACTTAGCGGGGGGGATTTACGAGCAGTACTTC.

The chain uses TRBV5-6 and TRBJ1-5, with D perhaps TRBD1 (6 bases). Trimming pared 3 bases from V and 5 bases from J, leaving 18 bases between. Germline V CDR1 and CDR2: SGHDT, YYEEEE. The CDR3 loop spans 16 amino acids. CDR3 protein: CASSSLRGQIDQPQHF. DNA for the CDR3: TGTGCCAGCAGCTCCCTACGAGGACAGATAGATCAGCCCCAGCATTTT. The whole variable domain, filled in from reference TRBV5-6 and TRBJ1-5, reads DAGVTQSPTHLIKTRGQQVTLRCSPKSGHDTVSWYQQALGQGPQFIFQYYEEEERQRGNFPDRFSGHQFPNYSSELNVNALLLGDSALYLCASSSLRGQIDQPQHFGDGTRLSIL.

The chain recombines TRBV6-5 with TRBJ2-6; D gene ambiguous. The germline V gene encodes CDR1 MNHEY and CDR2 SVGAGI. The ends were cut back, 2 bases at V and 0 bases at J, with 8 bases in the middle. The CDR3 contains 16 residues. The CDR3 DNA is TGTGCCAGCAGTTACCTGTCGGTCTCTGGGGCCAACGTCCTGACTTTC. Its protein product is CASSYLSVSGANVLTF.

This clone was seen just once. The chain recombines TRBV30 with TRBJ2-7; 7 nucleotides line up with TRBD1. V gave up 1 base and J gave up 6 bases; unmatched junction bases: 12. This CDR3 contains 15 residues. CDR1 and CDR2 from the germline V gene are GTSNPN and SVGIG (reference sequence). Here the CDR3 DNA reads TGTGCCTGGAGTGGAGGGAGAAGGGGGCGCAGCGAGCAGTACTTC. Amino acid sequence: CAWSGGRRGRSEQYF.

This clone was observed a single time. The same CDR3 arises from other DNA sequences in this sample as well. The rearrangement joins TRBV5-1 to TRBJ1-3, with 7 bases lining up with TRBD1. This CDR3 is 15 amino acids long. V lost 0 bases to trimming and J lost 2 bases; unmatched junction nucleotides: 2. The germline CDR1 and CDR2 sequences are SGHRS and YFSETQ. The CDR3 nucleotides read TGCGCCAGCAGCTTGGAGGGGGCGGCTGGAAACACCATATATTTT. Its translation: CASSLEGAAGNTIYF.

This chain connects TRBV6-5 to TRBJ2-3; TRBD2 is a possible D gene (6 bases). Per the germline V gene, CDR1 is MNHEY and CDR2 is SVGAGI. The CDR3 has 15 residues. Trimming pared 2 bases from V and 6 bases from J, leaving 15 bases between. CDR3 bases: TGTGCCAGCAGTTACACTAGCTTGGGAACCGATACGCAGTATTTT. Protein sequence: CASSYTSLGTDTQYF.

V usage is TRBV12-1 and J usage is TRBJ2-4; TRBD2, as called in the table, went unchecked against the DNA. TRBV12-1 is a pseudogene. This CDR3 is 16 amino acids long. CDR3 in amino acids: CASSFSGGRAKNIQYF. In DNA, the CDR3 is TGTGCCAGCAGCTTTTCGGGGGGTCGGGCCAAAAACATTCAGTACTTC.

This sequence joins TRBV4-1 and TRBJ2-5, with D possibly matching TRBD2 (5 bases). Germline V gene lookup returns CDR1 MGHRA and CDR2 YSYEKL. Trimming stripped 2 bases from V and 4 bases from J, with 23 bases between. The CDR3 covers 18 residues. The CDR3 here is CASSQPFSESGGSETQYF. The CDR3 DNA is TGCGCCAGCAGCCAACCCTTTTCGGAGTCAGGAGGATCAGAGACCCAGTACTTC.

The chain couples TRBV10-3 to TRBJ1-4, with 9 bases that match TRBD1. This CDR3 contains 12 residues. The V gene's germline CDR1 is ENHRY and CDR2 SYGVKD. Trimming took 6 bases from V and 12 from J; bases not matched to a gene: 5. Here the CDR3 reads CAISSGDRELFF. The DNA of the CDR3 is TGTGCCATCAGCTCGGGGGACAGGGAACTGTTTTTT.

The V and J genes are TRBV11-2 and TRBJ2-3, with 8 bases aligning to TRBD1. Germline CDR1 is SGHAT and CDR2 is FQNNGV. CDR3 length equals 15 residues. V lost 0 bases to trimming and J lost 5 bases; unmatched junction nucleotides: 4. CDR3 sequence (DNA): TGTGCCAGCAGCTTAGACAGGGGGCGCGGAGATACGCAGTATTTT. Protein: CASSLDRGRGDTQYF. The full variable domain, with the rest looked up from reference TRBV11-2 and TRBJ2-3, is EAGVAQSPRYKIIEKRQSVAFWCNPISGHATLYWYQQILGQGPKLLIQFQNNGVVDDSQLPKDRFSAERLKGVDSTLKIQPAKLEDSAVYLCASSLDRGRGDTQYFGPGTRLTVL.

The chain joins TRBV2 to TRBJ2-7, with no clear D. CDR1 SNHLY and CDR2 FYNNEI come from the germline V gene. This CDR3 has 14 amino acids. V was clipped by 3 bases and J by 4 bases, with 13 bases between them. The CDR3 sequence is CASSDDALGYEQYF. CDR3 nucleotide sequence: TGTGCCAGCAGTGACGACGCCCTAGGTTACGAGCAGTACTTC.